This T cell receptor (beta chain) was recovered during a study of cytomegalovirus exposure and HLA in healthy donors. Study background: Earlier work reported 117 million unique TCR beta sequences from 150 million to 200 million T cells. Findings and limits, study-wide: CMV antigen specificity of a few CMV-associated chains was confirmed in vitro.

CDR1 is MNHEY and CDR2 is SVGAGI in the germline V gene. The V and J ends lost 4 bases and 5 bases respectively, with 11 bases between them. The CDR3 length is 13 residues. Primers for the PCR totalled 60 Vbeta and 13 Jbeta. Sequencing used immunoSEQ multiplex PCR; TCRdb keeps in-frame clones, though not all of them. This sample yields around 200,000 clones, of which roughly four fifths are seen a single time; 1.6% belongs to the top ten. This clone showed up just a few times. Its specificity is unknown. The source of this sequence is a man aged 45-65 years in good health and CMV-seronegative. The V gene is TRBV6-5, the J gene TRBJ1-2; possibly TRBD1 for D (5 bases). Sequencing was performed on PBMCs. The CDR3 DNA reads TGTGCCAGCAGTTCAGGAGGGGTTTATGGCTACACCTTC. This codes for CASSSGGVYGYTF.